This T cell receptor beta chain was profiled in a study of cytomegalovirus exposure and HLA in healthy donors. Overall study results and limits: The likely origin of a cluster of highly shared sequence variants was a sequencing artifact.

The PCR contained 60 Vbeta and 13 Jbeta primers. Libraries were prepared by immunoSEQ multiplex PCR; TCRdb keeps only in-frame clonotypes and omits some of them. The table for this sample gives 90,000 to 100,000 clones. As concerns this clone: Its antigen is not known.

Germline CDR1 DFQATT, CDR2 SNEGSKA (reference sequence). The CDR3 length is 11 residues. The V gene end was trimmed by 4 bases and the J gene end by 10 bases; junction bases not matched to a gene: 5. The chain employs TRBV20-1 and TRBJ1-1, with 8 bases fitting TRBD1. The material sequenced was PBMCs. The source is a woman in her twenties or thirties in good health and CMV-seronegative. The CDR3 spells CSATRGLRAFF. In DNA, the CDR3 is TGCAGTGCTACCAGGGGGCTTAGAGCTTTCTTT.